The rows below give T cell receptor beta chains drawn from one sample of a study of cytomegalovirus exposure and HLA in healthy donors. The protocol was immunoSEQ multiplex PCR, while the TCRdb copy is restricted to in-frame clones and leaves out a portion. The sample holds some 100,000 clones, roughly three quarters seen once. Sequencing was done on a sample of PBMCs. The receptors stem from a man aged 50 to 60 in good health and CMV-seropositive. Both conserved end residues are part of each CDR3. Fields, in order: D gene, V gene, clone size, J gene, CDR3 DNA, CDR3 protein. The D gene is left open where the match is weak. Size tells how often a clone was seen (once, few, many) or the class of an expanded clone, and some rows leave it out.

d_call: TRBD2
v_call: TRBV4-1
clone_size: .
j_call: TRBJ2-3
cdr3_nt: TGCGCCAGCAGGAGCTTCAGCGGGAGGGCCGGAGGAGCAGATACGCAGTATTTT
cdr3_aa: CASRSFSGRAGGADTQYF

d_call: TRBD1
v_call: TRBV5-6
clone_size: .
j_call: TRBJ2-1
cdr3_nt: TGTGCCAGCAGCTTGTATGACAGGGATAATGAGCAGTTCTTC
cdr3_aa: CASSLYDRDNEQFF

d_call: .
v_call: TRBV7-9
clone_size: few
j_call: TRBJ2-7
cdr3_nt: TGTGCCAGCAGCTCCTTGTGGGCAGGGCCCTTCTACGAGCAGTACTTC
cdr3_aa: CASSSLWAGPFYEQYF

d_call: .
v_call: TRBV7-2
clone_size: .
j_call: TRBJ2-3
cdr3_nt: TGTGCCAGCAGCTTAGGGGAGGTCACAGATACGCAGTATTTT
cdr3_aa: CASSLGEVTDTQYF

d_call: .
v_call: TRBV27
clone_size: few
j_call: TRBJ1-4
cdr3_nt: TGTGCCAGCAGTCCCTCAGCGGGGTGGGCTAATGAAAAACTGTTTTTT
cdr3_aa: CASSPSAGWANEKLFF

d_call: TRBD2
v_call: TRBV2
clone_size: .
j_call: TRBJ2-3
cdr3_nt: TGTGCCAGCAGTGTGTCCGGGGGGGCGTCGACAGATACGCAGTATTTT
cdr3_aa: CASSVSGGASTDTQYF

d_call: .
v_call: TRBV6-5
clone_size: once
j_call: TRBJ1-5
cdr3_nt: TGTGCCGCAGGAGAGCGGCTTAGCAATCAGCCCCAGCATTTT
cdr3_aa: CAAGERLSNQPQHF

d_call: TRBD2
v_call: TRBV5-1
clone_size: .
j_call: TRBJ2-7
cdr3_nt: TGCGCCAGCGGAGGGACTAGCGGGAGGAACAATACCTACGAGCAGTACTTC
cdr3_aa: CASGGTSGRNNTYEQYF

d_call: .
v_call: TRBV5-1
clone_size: .
j_call: TRBJ2-1
cdr3_nt: TGCGCCAGCAGCGGTGGAGAGATGAATGAGCAGTTCTTC
cdr3_aa: CASSGGEMNEQFF

d_call: .
v_call: TRBV7-9
clone_size: .
j_call: TRBJ1-1
cdr3_nt: TGTGCCAGCAGCTTAGTTACGGAGTTGAACACTGAAGCTTTCTTT
cdr3_aa: CASSLVTELNTEAFF

d_call: TRBD1
v_call: TRBV6-6
clone_size: .
j_call: TRBJ2-7
cdr3_nt: TGTGCCAGCAGTTATTCTTACAGGGGATCCTACGAGCAGTACTTC
cdr3_aa: CASSYSYRGSYEQYF

d_call: .
v_call: TRBV28
clone_size: .
j_call: TRBJ1-2
cdr3_nt: TGTGCCAGCAGTTTCTCCTCACTTACCGGGGGCTACACCTTC
cdr3_aa: CASSFSSLTGGYTF

d_call: TRBD1
v_call: TRBV28
clone_size: .
j_call: TRBJ2-7
cdr3_nt: TGTGCCAGCAGCGCCCCGGGACAGAGCTCCTACGAGCAGTACTTC
cdr3_aa: CASSAPGQSSYEQYF

d_call: .
v_call: TRBV7-8
clone_size: .
j_call: TRBJ1-2
cdr3_nt: TGTGCCAGCCGGCCCCCTTCAGGGCGCGGCTACACCTTC
cdr3_aa: CASRPPSGRGYTF

d_call: TRBD1
v_call: TRBV5-3
clone_size: .
j_call: TRBJ2-1
cdr3_nt: TGTGCCAGAAGCTTGATCGCCTCGGGACAGGGTGTTAGGGTGCAGTTCTTC
cdr3_aa: CARSLIASGQGVRVQFF

d_call: TRBD1
v_call: TRBV6-5
clone_size: once
j_call: TRBJ1-2
cdr3_nt: TGTGCCAGCAGCTCCCGGGACAGGGTGGTTGGCTACACCTTC
cdr3_aa: CASSSRDRVVGYTF

d_call: .
v_call: TRBV28
clone_size: .
j_call: TRBJ2-5
cdr3_nt: TGTGCCAGCAGCTATCTACAGGAGGGAGTTTGGCAAGAGACCCAGTACTTC
cdr3_aa: CASSYLQEGVWQETQYF

d_call: .
v_call: TRBV28
clone_size: .
j_call: TRBJ1-1
cdr3_nt: TGTGCCAGCAGTCTCACCGACAGAAACACTGAAGCTTTCTTT
cdr3_aa: CASSLTDRNTEAFF

d_call: TRBD1
v_call: TRBV6-1
clone_size: .
j_call: TRBJ1-2
cdr3_nt: TGTGCCAGCAGTGAAGCTCTCCTCGGACAGGGAAGTTTCTATGGCTACACCTTC
cdr3_aa: CASSEALLGQGSFYGYTF